Presented here are 24 T cell receptor beta chains from one specimen sequenced in a study of naive and memory T cell subsets. A UMI-containing oligonucleotide was joined by 3' ligation to the TCR cDNA template. The SP2 primer and nested alpha and beta constant region primers amplified ligated cDNA in four rounds. TCRdb independently ran MiXCR on the 5' RACE reads; one entry per CDR3 protein. The sample lists over 50,000 distinct CDR3 sequences; around 7.3% were seen once. These receptors all stem from a female donor in good health.

This clonotype has ten or more counts. The chain recombines TRBV6-5 with TRBJ1-1, with a weak D call TRBD1 (6 bases). Germline CDR1 MNHEY, CDR2 SVGAGI. Between the trimmed V and J ends, which lost 5 bases and 5 bases, there was a span of 15 bases. The CDR3 is made up of 14 amino acids. CDR3 loop: CASSPRTGRTEAFF. CDR3 bases: TGTGCCAGCAGTCCCCGTACAGGGAGGACTGAAGCTTTCTTT.

This clonotype was seen repeatedly, ten times or more. The rearrangement uses TRBV2 and TRBJ2-7, with D possibly matching TRBD2 (6 bases). From germline, CDR1 is SNHLY and CDR2 FYNNEI. Deletions cut 4 bases from V and 4 bases from J, with 11 bases between. This CDR3 comprises 13 residues. The CDR3 spells CASSGRGTYEQYF. CDR3 nucleotides: TGTGCCAGCAGTGGGCGGGGTACTTACGAGCAGTACTTC.

This chain joins TRBV5-1 and TRBJ1-1; the D is unclear. This CDR3 region has 14 residues. The germline V gene has CDR1 SGHRS and CDR2 YFSETQ. V gave up 5 bases and J gave up 2 bases, with 13 bases separating them. The CDR3 here is CASSLDPCNTEAFF. In nucleotides, the CDR3 is TGCGCCAGCAGTCTGGACCCTTGCAACACTGAAGCTTTCTTT.

CDR3 sequence reads: CASGLMGETQYF. The CDR3 nucleotides read TGTGCCAGCGGCCTCATGGGGGAGACCCAGTACTTC. The rearrangement links TRBV12-3 or TRBV12-4 to TRBJ2-5; D remains unclear. This CDR3 has 12 amino acids. Trimming shortened V by 8 bases and J by 5 bases, and 12 bases separated the two germline ends.

This chain uses TRBV30 with TRBJ1-5; no reliable D call. The CDR3 is 17 residues long. V dropped 0 bases and J dropped 2 bases, with 17 bases sitting between them. CDR1 is GTSNPN and CDR2 is SVGIG in the germline V gene (reference sequence). The CDR3 loop reads CAWSVQASKGGNQPQHF. The CDR3, as DNA: TGTGCCTGGAGTGTACAAGCCTCAAAAGGAGGCAATCAGCCCCAGCATTTT.

CDR3 in amino acids: CASRTGTMRGYGYTF. As DNA, the CDR3 is TGTGCCTCCCGTACGGGTACTATGCGCGGCTATGGCTACACCTTC. The chain employs TRBV7-2 and TRBJ1-2; no clear D gene. V was pared by 11 bases and J by 4 bases, with 23 bases between. Germline V CDR1 and CDR2: SGHTA, FQGNSA. This CDR3 has 15 amino acids.

This clonotype was seen ten or more times. This chain connects TRBV6-5 to TRBJ1-2, with D uncertain. CDR1 and CDR2 from the germline V gene are MNHEY and SVGAGI. Trimming took off 0 bases at V and 5 bases at J, with 13 bases between the two ends. This CDR3 comprises 15 residues. This CDR3 reads CASSYSLAPSYGYTF. CDR3 DNA: TGTGCCAGCAGTTACTCGTTGGCCCCCTCATATGGCTACACCTTC.

This clonotype has at least ten counts. The chain couples TRBV12-3 or TRBV12-4 to TRBJ2-7; D unresolved. Between the trimmed V and J ends, which lost 8 bases and 2 bases, there was a span of 10 bases. The CDR3 sequence is 12 residues long. The CDR3 bases are TGTGCCAGCGGACCGGACCCCTACGAGCAGTACTTC. Protein product: CASGPDPYEQYF.

This clonotype has a count of ten or more. J is TRBJ2-7 and V is TRBV7-9; no clear D. The CDR3 totals 13 residues. V lost 5 bases, J lost 0 bases, and 8 bases lay in between. Looked up from germline, CDR1 is SEHNR and CDR2 is FQNEAQ (reference sequence). The CDR3 nucleotides read TGTGCCAGCAGCCCGATTGCCTCCTACGAGCAGTACTTC. Amino acid sequence: CASSPIASYEQYF. Using reference TRBV7-9 and TRBJ2-7 for the parts outside the CDR3, the full variable domain is DTGVSQNPRHKITKRGQNVTFRCDPISEHNRLYWYRQTLGQGPEFLTYFQNEAQLEKSRLLSDRFSAERPKGSFSTLEIQRTEQGDSAMYLCASSPIASYEQYFGPGTRLTVT.

This clonotype came up many times. V gene TRBV11-2 combines with J gene TRBJ2-3; no definite D call. CDR1 and CDR2 (germline): SGHAT, FQNNGV. The CDR3 extends over 14 amino acids. Trimming took off 1 base at V and 0 bases at J, with 5 bases between the two ends. The CDR3 sequence is CASSLGSSTDTQYF. CDR3 DNA: TGTGCCAGCAGCTTAGGCAGTAGCACAGATACGCAGTATTTT.

The V and J genes are TRBV29-1 and TRBJ2-1; D is tentatively TRBD1 or TRBD2 (6 bases each). CDR3 length equals 11 residues. The germline V gene has CDR1 SQVTM and CDR2 ANQGSEA. Trimming removed 6 bases at V and 10 bases at J, with 13 bases between. As DNA, the CDR3 is TGCAGCGTGAGGGGGGTTGGAGAGCAGTTCTTC. Residues: CSVRGVGEQFF.

This clonotype came up many times. The chain employs TRBV19 and TRBJ1-6; possibly TRBD1 for D (6 bases). Germline loops: CDR1 LNHDA, CDR2 SQIVND (reference sequence). This CDR3 contains 13 residues. Deletions cut 11 bases from V and 5 bases from J, with 13 bases between. The CDR3 here is CASRQVDNSPLHF. The CDR3 DNA reads as TGTGCCTCGAGACAGGTGGATAATTCACCCCTCCACTTT.

As concerns this clonotype: One end of the junction does not line up with germline, which may come from a read error. This sequence joins TRBV12-3 or TRBV12-4 and TRBJ1-1; D is uncertain. There are 10 residues in the CDR3. CDR3 in DNA: TGTGCCAGCAGTGAAACCCGGCCGAACTTT. This codes for CASSETRPNF.

This clonotype has only a few counts. The gene calls are TRBV10-3 and TRBJ2-7; TRBD2 is a possible D gene (6 bases). The germline gives CDR1 ENHRY, CDR2 SYGVKD. The V end was cut by 2 bases, the J end by 6 bases, with 14 bases between. This CDR3 comprises 14 residues. The CDR3 nucleotides read TGTGCCATCAGTGAGACGACTAGGGGAGGCGAGCAGTACTTC. This encodes CAISETTRGGEQYF.

This clonotype was seen repeatedly, ten times or more. V usage is TRBV20-1 and J usage is TRBJ1-1; D gene ambiguous. CDR3 length: 12 amino acids. Germline V gene lookup returns CDR1 DFQATT and CDR2 SNEGSKA (reference sequence). V shed 3 bases and J shed 1 base, with 6 bases lying between them. CDR3 loop: CSASSSNTEAFF. CDR3 coding DNA: TGCAGTGCTAGCTCCTCGAACACTGAAGCTTTCTTT.

The rearrangement joins TRBV3-1 to TRBJ2-5, with 7 bases lining up with TRBD2. V lost 3 bases and J lost 1; bases outside the gene matches: 14. Germline V gene data show CDR1 as LGHDT and CDR2 as YNNKEL (reference sequence). The CDR3 runs to 18 residues. The CDR3 here is CASSHSGEGVGPQETQYF. CDR3 nucleotide sequence: TGTGCCAGCAGCCACTCGGGGGAGGGCGTGGGGCCCCAAGAGACCCAGTACTTC.

This clonotype was observed at least ten times. The chain carries TRBV11-2 and TRBJ2-4; perhaps TRBD1 as D (5 bases). This CDR3 region has 14 residues. V gave up 7 bases and J gave up 1 base, with 11 bases separating them. CDR1 SGHAT and CDR2 FQNNGV come from the germline V gene. CDR3: CASKRDSAKNIQYF. The CDR3 nucleotides read TGTGCCAGCAAGAGAGACAGTGCCAAAAACATTCAGTACTTC.

This sequence joins TRBV20-1 and TRBJ2-3, with D uncertain. Trimming stripped 3 bases from V and 0 bases from J, with 10 bases between. This CDR3 has 14 residues. Germline lookup yields CDR1 DFQATT and CDR2 SNEGSKA (reference sequence). The CDR3 nucleotides are TGCAGTGCTAGTGATAGCAGGAGCACAGATACGCAGTATTTT. Translating it yields CSASDSRSTDTQYF.

This clonotype was counted only a few times. This chain links TRBV5-4 with TRBJ1-2; no reliable D call. Trimming cost V 4 bases and J 5 bases, with 9 bases left between them. Germline CDR1 reads SGHNT; CDR2 reads YYREEE (reference sequence). This CDR3 has 12 residues. The CDR3 loop reads CASSAALYGYTF. The CDR3 coding sequence is TGTGCCAGCAGCGCCGCCTTATATGGCTACACCTTC.

This clonotype has a count of ten or more. The rearrangement joins TRBV6-6 to TRBJ1-1; the D is unclear. The germline gives CDR1 MNHNY, CDR2 SVGAGI (reference sequence). V lost 0 bases to trimming and J lost 0 bases, with 5 bases between them. This CDR3 is built from 14 residues. CDR3 region: CASSYSNLNTEAFF. CDR3 DNA sequence: TGTGCCAGCAGTTACTCGAATTTGAACACTGAAGCTTTCTTT.

In its sample, this clonotype was seen a few times. This chain joins TRBV7-3 and TRBJ2-2, with unresolved D. The CDR3 loop spans 12 amino acids. V was trimmed by 5 bases and J by 8 bases, leaving 9 bases between them. Germline V gene lookup returns CDR1 SGHTA and CDR2 FQGTGA. CDR3 loop: CASSPRRGELFF. The CDR3 DNA reads TGTGCCAGCAGCCCCCGTCGGGGGGAGCTGTTTTTT.

CDR3 DNA sequence: TGTGCCAGCAGTGAAGCCCGGGGGATCTATAATTCACCCCTCCACTTT. Its protein product is CASSEARGIYNSPLHF. The J gene is TRBJ1-6, the V gene TRBV6-1; D may be TRBD1 (5 bases). The V gene's germline CDR1 is MNHNS and CDR2 SASEGT. Trimming took 0 bases from V and 3 from J, leaving 9 bases between them. There are 16 residues in the CDR3.

This clonotype appeared a few times. This chain uses TRBV7-3 with TRBJ1-2, with 7 bases identical to TRBD1. Germline CDR1 SGHTA, CDR2 FQGTGA. Trimming removed 4 bases from V and 7 bases from J; junction bases left unmatched: 6. The CDR3 has 13 amino acids. In nucleotides, the CDR3 is TGTGCCAGCAGCTCGCAGGGGGGTGGTGGCTACACCTTC. Its protein is CASSSQGGGGYTF.

This clonotype was found a few times. V is TRBV7-2 and J is TRBJ1-2; D gene ambiguous. The CDR3 has 14 amino acids. The germline gives CDR1 SGHTA, CDR2 FQGNSA. The V gene lost 0 bases and the J gene lost 4 bases, with 9 bases spanning the gap. In DNA, the CDR3 is TGTGCCAGCAGCTTAGCGTGGACGCCCTATGGCTACACCTTC. It specifies CASSLAWTPYGYTF.